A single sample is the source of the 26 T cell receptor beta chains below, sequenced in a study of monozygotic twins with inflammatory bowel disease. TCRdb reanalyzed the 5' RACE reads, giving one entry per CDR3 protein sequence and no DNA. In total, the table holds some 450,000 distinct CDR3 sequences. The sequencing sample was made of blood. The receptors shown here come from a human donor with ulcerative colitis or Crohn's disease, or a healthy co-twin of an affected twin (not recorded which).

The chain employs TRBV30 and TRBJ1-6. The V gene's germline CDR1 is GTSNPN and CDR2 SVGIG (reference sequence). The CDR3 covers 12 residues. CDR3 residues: CAWSVLDSPLHF.

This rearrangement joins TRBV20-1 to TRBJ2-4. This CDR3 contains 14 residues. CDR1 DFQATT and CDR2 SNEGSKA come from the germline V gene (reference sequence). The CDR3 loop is CSARDPATKNIQYF.

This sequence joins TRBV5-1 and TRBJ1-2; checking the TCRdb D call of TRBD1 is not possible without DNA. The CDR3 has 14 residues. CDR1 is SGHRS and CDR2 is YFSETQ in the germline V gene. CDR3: CASSFGGYNYGYTF.

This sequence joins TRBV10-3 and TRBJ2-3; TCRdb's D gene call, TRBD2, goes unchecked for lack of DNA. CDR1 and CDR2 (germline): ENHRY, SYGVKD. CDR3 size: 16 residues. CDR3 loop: CAISEVAGLSTDTQYF.

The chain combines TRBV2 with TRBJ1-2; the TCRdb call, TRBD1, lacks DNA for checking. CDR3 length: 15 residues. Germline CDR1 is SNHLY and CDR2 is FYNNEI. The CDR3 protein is CASSEGDRAVYGYTF. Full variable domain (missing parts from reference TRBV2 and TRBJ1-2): EPEVTQTPSHQVTQMGQEVILRCVPISNHLYFYWYRQILGQKVEFLVSFYNNEISEKSEIFDDQFSVERPDGSNFTLKIRSTKLEDSAMYFCASSEGDRAVYGYTFGSGTRLTVV.

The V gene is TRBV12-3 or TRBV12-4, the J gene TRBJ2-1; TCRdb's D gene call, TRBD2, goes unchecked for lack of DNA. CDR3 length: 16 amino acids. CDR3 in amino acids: CASSPASGSSYNEQFF.

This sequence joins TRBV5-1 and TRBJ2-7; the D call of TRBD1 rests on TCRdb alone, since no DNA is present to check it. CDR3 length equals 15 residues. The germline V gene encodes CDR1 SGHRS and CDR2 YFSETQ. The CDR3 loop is CASSWAQGPQDEQYF.

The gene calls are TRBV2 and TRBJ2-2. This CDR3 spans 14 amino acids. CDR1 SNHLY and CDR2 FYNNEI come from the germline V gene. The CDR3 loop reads CASSELLQAGELFF.

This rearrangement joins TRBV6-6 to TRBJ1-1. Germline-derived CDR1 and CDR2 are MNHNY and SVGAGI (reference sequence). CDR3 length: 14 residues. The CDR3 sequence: CASSYSSPNTEAFF.

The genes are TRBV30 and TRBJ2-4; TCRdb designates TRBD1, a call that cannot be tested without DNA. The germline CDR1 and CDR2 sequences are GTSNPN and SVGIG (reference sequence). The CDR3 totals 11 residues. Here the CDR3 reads CAWSVRGIQYF.

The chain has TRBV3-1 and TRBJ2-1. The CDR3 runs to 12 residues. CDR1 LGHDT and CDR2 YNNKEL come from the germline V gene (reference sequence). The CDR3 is CASSQVIERQFF.

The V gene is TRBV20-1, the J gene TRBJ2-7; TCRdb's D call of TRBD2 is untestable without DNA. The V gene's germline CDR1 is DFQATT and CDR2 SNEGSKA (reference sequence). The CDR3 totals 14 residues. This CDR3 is CSAYQSGGAYEQYF.

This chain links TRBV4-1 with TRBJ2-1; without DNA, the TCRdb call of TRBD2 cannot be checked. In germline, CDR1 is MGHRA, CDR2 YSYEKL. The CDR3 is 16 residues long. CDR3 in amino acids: CASSQEGLAGWGEQFF.

This chain's CDR3 is CASSFNPENTEAFF. The chain combines TRBV5-1 with TRBJ1-1. CDR3 size: 14 residues. CDR1 is SGHRS, CDR2 YFSETQ, per germline.

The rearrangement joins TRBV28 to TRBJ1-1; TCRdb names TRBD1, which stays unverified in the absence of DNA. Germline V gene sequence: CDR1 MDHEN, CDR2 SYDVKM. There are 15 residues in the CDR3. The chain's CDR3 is CASSFWTGRNTEAFF.

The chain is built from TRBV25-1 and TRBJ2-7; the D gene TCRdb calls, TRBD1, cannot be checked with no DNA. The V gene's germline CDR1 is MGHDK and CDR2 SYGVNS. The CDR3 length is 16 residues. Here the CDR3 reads CASILSRASGPDEQYF.

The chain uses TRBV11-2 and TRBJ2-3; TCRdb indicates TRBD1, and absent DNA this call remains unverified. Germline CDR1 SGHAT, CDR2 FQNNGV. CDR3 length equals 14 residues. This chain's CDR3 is CASSLSGHTDTQYF.

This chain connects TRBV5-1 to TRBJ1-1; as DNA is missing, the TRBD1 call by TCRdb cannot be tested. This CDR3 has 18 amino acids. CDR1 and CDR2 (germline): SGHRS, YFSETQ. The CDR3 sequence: CASSPVGGWGERITEAFF. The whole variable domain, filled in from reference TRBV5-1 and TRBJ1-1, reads KAGVTQTPRYLIKTRGQQVTLSCSPISGHRSVSWYQQTPGQGLQFLFEYFSETQRNKGNFPGRFSGRQFSNSRSEMNVSTLELGDSALYLCASSPVGGWGERITEAFFGQGTRLTVV.

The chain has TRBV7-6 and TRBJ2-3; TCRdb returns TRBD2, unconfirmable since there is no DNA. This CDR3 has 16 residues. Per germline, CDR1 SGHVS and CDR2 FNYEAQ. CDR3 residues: CASSPRGAGAADTQYF.

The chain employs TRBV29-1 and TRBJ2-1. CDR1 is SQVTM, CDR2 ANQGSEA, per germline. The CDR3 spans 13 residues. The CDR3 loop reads CSVEFGYLGEQFF.

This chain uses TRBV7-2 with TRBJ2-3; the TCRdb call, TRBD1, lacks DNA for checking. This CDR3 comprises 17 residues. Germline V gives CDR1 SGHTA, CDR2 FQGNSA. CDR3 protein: CASSPPRGSGYTDTQYF.

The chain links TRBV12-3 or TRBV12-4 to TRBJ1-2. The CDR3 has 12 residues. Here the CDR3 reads CASRPANYGYTF.

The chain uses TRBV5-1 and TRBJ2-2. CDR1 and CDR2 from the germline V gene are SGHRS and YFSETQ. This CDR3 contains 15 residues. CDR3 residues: CASSLELANTGELFF.

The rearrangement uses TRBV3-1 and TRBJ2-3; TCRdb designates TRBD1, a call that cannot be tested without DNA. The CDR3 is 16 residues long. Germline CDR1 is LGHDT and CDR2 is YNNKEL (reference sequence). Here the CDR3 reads CASSRGSPTGSDTQYF.

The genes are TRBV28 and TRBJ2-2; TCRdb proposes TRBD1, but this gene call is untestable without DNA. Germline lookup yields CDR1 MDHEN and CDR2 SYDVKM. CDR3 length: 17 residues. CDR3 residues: CASSSPPGTAGAGELFF.

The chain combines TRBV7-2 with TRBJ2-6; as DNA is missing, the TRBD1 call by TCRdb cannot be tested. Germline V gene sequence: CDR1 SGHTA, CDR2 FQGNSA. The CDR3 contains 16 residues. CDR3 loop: CASSFGTGTGANVLTF. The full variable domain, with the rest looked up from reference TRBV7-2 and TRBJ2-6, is GAGVSQSPSNKVTEKGKDVELRCDPISGHTALYWYRQSLGQGLEFLIYFQGNSAPDKSGLPSDRFSAERTGGSVSTLTIQRTQQEDSAVYLCASSFGTGTGANVLTFGAGSRLTVL.